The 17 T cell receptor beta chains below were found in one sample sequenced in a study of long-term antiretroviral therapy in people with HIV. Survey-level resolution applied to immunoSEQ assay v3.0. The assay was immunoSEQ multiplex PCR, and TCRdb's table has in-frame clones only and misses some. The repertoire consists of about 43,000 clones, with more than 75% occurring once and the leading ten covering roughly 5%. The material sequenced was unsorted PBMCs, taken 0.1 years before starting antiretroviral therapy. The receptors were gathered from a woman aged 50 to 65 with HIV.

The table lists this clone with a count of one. In DNA, the CDR3 is TGTGCCAGCAGTCGTAATAGGGACACTGAAGCTTTCTTT. Protein sequence: CASSRNRDTEAFF. The chain carries TRBV6-5 and TRBJ1-1; D unresolved. The CDR3 totals 13 residues. Germline lookup yields CDR1 MNHEY and CDR2 SVGAGI. V lost 5 bases to trimming and J lost 3 bases, with 10 bases between them.

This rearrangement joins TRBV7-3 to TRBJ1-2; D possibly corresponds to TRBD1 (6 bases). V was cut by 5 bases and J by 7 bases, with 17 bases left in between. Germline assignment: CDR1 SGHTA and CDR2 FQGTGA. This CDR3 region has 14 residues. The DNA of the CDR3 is TGTGCCAGCAGCCCCGGGAGGGGGGGTCTTGGCTACACCTTC. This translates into CASSPGRGGLGYTF.

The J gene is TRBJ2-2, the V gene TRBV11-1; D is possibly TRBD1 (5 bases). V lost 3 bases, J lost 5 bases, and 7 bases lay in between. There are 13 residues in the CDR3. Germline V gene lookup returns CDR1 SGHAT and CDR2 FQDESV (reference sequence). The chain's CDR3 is CASSLAGTGELFF. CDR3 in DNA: TGTGCCAGCAGCTTGGCAGGGACCGGGGAGCTGTTTTTT. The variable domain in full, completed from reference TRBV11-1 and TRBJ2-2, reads EAEVAQSPRYKITEKSQAVAFWCDPISGHATLYWYRQILGQGPELLVQFQDESVVDDSQLPKDRFSAERLKGVDSTLKIQPAELGDSAMYLCASSLAGTGELFFGEGSRLTVL.

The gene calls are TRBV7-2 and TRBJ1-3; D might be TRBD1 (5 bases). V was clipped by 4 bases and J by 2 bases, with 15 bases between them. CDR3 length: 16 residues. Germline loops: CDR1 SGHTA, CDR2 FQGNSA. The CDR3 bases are TGTGCCAGCAGCTCCGGGGCAAGGACTACTGGAAACACCATATATTTT. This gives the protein CASSSGARTTGNTIYF. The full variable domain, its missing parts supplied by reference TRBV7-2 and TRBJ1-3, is GAGVSQSPSNKVTEKGKDVELRCDPISGHTALYWYRQSLGQGLEFLIYFQGNSAPDKSGLPSDRFSAERTGGSVSTLTIQRTQQEDSAVYLCASSSGARTTGNTIYFGEGSWLTVV.

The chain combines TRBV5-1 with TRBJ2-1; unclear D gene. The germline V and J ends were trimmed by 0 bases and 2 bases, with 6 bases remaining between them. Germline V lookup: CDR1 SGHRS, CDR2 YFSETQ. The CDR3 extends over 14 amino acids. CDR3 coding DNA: TGCGCCAGCAGCTTGGAACAGACCTACAATGAGCAGTTCTTC. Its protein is CASSLEQTYNEQFF.

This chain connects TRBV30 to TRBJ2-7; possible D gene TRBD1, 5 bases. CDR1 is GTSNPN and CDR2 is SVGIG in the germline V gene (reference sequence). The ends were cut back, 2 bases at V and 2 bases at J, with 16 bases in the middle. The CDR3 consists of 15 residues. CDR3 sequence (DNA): TGTGCCTGGAGTTTCAGACAGATCAAAGCCTACGAGCAGTACTTC. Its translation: CAWSFRQIKAYEQYF.

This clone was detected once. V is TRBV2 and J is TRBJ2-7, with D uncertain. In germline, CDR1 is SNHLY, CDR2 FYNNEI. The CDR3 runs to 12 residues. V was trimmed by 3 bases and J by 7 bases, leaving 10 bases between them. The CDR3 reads CASSENDVEQYF. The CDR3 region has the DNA TGTGCCAGCAGTGAGAATGACGTAGAGCAGTACTTC.

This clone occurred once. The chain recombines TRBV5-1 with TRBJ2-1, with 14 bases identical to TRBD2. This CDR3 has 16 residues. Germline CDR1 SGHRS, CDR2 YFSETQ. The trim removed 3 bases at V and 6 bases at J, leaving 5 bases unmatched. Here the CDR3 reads CASSSSGLAGGNEQFF. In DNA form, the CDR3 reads TGCGCCAGCAGCTCGTCAGGACTAGCGGGGGGCAATGAGCAGTTCTTC.

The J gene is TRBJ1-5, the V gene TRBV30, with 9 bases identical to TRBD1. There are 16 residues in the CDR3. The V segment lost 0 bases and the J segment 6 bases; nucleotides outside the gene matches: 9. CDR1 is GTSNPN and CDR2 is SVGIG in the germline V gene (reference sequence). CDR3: CAWSVRLQGAGQPQHF. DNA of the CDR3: TGTGCCTGGAGTGTACGATTACAGGGGGCGGGTCAGCCCCAGCATTTT.

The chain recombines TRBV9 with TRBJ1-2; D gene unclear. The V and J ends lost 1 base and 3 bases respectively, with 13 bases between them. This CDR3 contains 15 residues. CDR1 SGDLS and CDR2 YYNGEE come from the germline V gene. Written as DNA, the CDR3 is TGTGCCAGCAGCGTAAACGCGGGAGGGTACTATGGCTACACCTTC. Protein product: CASSVNAGGYYGYTF. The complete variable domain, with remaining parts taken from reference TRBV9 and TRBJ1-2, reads DSGVTQTPKHLITATGQRVTLRCSPRSGDLSVYWYQQSLDQGLQFLIQYYNGEERAKGNILERFSAQQFPDLHSELNLSSLELGDSALYFCASSVNAGGYYGYTFGSGTRLTVV.

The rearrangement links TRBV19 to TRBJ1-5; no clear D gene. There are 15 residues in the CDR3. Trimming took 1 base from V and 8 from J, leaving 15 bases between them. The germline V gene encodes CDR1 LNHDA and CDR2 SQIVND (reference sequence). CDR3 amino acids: CASSIGTRANEPQHF. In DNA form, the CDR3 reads TGTGCCAGTAGTATAGGGACGCGGGCTAACGAGCCCCAGCATTTT.

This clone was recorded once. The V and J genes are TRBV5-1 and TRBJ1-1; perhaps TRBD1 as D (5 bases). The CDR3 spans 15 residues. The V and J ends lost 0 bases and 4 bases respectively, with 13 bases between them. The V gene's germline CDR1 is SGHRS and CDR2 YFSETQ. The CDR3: CASSLAGLSSTEAFF. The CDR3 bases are TGCGCCAGCAGCTTGGCGGGACTGTCGAGCACTGAAGCTTTCTTT.

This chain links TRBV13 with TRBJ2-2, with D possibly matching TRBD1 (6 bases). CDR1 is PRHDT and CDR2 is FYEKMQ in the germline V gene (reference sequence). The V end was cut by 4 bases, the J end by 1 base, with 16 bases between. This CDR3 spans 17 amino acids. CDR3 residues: CASSSEADRKNTGELFF. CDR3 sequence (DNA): TGTGCCAGCAGCTCAGAGGCTGACAGGAAGAACACCGGGGAGCTGTTTTTT.

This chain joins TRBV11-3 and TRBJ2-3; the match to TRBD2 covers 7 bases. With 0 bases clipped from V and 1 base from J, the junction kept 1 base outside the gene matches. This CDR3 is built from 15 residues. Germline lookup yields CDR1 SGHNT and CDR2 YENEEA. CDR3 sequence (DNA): TGTGCCAGCAGCTTAGAAGGGAGGGGCACAGATACGCAGTATTTT. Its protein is CASSLEGRGTDTQYF.

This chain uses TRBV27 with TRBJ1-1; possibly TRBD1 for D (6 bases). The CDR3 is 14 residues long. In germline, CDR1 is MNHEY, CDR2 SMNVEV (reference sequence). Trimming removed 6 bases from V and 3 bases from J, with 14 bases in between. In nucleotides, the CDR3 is TGTGCCAGCAGGACGGACAGTACGGACACTGAAGCTTTCTTT. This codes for CASRTDSTDTEAFF.

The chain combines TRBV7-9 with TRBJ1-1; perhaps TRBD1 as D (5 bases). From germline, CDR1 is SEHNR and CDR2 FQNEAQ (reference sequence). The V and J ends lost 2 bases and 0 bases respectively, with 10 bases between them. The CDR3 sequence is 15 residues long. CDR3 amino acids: CASSLIGGVNTEAFF. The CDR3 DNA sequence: TGTGCCAGCAGCTTAATCGGGGGGGTGAACACTGAAGCTTTCTTT.

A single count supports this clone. CDR3 loop: CASSFLGNEQFF. The CDR3 nucleotides are TGTGCCAGCAGCTTCTTAGGCAATGAGCAGTTCTTC. This chain links TRBV11-2 with TRBJ2-1; no firm D call. The CDR3 covers 12 residues. Germline V gene sequence: CDR1 SGHAT, CDR2 FQNNGV. V shed 3 bases and J shed 6 bases, with 6 bases lying between them.